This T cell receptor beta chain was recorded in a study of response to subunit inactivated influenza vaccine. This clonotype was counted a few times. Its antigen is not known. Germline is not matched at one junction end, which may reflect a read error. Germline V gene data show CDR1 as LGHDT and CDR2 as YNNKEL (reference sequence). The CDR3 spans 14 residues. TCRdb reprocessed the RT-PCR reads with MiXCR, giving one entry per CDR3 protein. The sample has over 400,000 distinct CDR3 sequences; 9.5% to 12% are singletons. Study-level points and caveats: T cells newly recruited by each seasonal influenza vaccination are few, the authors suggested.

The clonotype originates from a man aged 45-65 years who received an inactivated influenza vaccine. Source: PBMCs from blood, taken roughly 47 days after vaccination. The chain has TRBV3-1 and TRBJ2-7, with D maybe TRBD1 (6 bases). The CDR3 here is CASTQTGHSYEQYF. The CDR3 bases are TGTGCCAGCACCCAAACGGGACACTCCTACGAGCAGTACTTC.